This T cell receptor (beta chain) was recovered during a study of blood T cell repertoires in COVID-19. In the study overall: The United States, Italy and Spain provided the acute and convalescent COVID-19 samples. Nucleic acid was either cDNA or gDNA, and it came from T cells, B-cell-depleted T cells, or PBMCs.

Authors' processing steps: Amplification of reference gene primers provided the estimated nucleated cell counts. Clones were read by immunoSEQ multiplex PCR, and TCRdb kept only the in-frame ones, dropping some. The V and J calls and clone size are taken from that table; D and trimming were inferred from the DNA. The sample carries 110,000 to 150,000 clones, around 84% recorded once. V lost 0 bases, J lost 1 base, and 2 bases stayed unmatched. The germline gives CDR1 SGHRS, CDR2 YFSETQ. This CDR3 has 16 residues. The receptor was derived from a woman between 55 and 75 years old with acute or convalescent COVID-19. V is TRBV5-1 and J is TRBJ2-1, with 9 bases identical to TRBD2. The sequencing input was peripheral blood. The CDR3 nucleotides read TGCGCCAGCAGCTTGGATAGCGGGGGTTCCTACAATGAGCAGTTCTTC. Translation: CASSLDSGGSYNEQFF.